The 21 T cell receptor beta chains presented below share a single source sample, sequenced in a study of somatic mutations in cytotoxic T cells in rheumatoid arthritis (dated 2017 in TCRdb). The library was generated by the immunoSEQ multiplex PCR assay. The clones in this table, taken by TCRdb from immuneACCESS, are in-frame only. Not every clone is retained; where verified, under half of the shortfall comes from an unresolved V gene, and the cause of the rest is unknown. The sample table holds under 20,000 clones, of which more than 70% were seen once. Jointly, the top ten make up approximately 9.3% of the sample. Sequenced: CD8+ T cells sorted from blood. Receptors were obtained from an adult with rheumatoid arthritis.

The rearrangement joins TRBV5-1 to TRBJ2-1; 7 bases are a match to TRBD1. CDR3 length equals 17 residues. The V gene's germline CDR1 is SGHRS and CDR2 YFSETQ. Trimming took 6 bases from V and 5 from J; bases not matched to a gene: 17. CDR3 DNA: TGCGCCAGCAATGAACAGGGGACCGGGACAGAGAACAATGAGCAGTTCTTC. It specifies CASNEQGTGTENNEQFF. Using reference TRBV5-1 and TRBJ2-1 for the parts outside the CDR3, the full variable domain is KAGVTQTPRYLIKTRGQQVTLSCSPISGHRSVSWYQQTPGQGLQFLFEYFSETQRNKGNFPGRFSGRQFSNSRSEMNVSTLELGDSALYLCASNEQGTGTENNEQFFGPGTRLTVL.

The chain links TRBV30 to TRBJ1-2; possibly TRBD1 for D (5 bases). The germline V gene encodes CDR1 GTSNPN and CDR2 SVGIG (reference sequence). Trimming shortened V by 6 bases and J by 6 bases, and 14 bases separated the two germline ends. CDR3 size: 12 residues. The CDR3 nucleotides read TGTGCCTGCCTTTGGGGGGGGGATGGCTACACCTTC. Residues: CACLWGGDGYTF.

The DNA for the CDR3 is TGTGCTTGTTGGGGCTCAAGTGGCTATGAGCAGTTCTTC. Translated, it gives CACWGSSGYEQFF. The rearrangement links TRBV6-6 to TRBJ2-1, with TRBD1 as a possible D gene (5 bases). The CDR3 loop spans 13 amino acids. Germline V gene lookup returns CDR1 MNHNY and CDR2 SVGAGI (reference sequence).

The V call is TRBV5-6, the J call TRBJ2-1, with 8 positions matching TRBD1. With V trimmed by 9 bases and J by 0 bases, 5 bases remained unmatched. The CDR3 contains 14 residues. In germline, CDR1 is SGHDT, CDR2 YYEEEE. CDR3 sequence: CATSDRDSYNEQFF. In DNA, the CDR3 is TGTGCCACCTCGGACAGGGACTCCTACAATGAGCAGTTCTTC.

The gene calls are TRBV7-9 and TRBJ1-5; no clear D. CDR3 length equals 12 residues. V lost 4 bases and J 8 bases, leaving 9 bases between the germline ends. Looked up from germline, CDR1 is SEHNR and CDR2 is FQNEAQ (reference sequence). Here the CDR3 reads CASSSPAEPQHF. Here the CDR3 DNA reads TGTGCCAGCAGCTCCCCGGCGGAGCCCCAGCATTTT.

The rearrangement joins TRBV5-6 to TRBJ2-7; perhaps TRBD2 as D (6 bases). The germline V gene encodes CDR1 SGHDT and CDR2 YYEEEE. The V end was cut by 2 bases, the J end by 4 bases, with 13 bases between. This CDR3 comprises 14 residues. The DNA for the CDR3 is TGTGCCAGCAGCTTAGGACGGGAGAGATACGAGCAGTACTTC. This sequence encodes CASSLGRERYEQYF. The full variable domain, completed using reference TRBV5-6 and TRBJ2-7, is DAGVTQSPTHLIKTRGQQVTLRCSPKSGHDTVSWYQQALGQGPQFIFQYYEEEERQRGNFPDRFSGHQFPNYSSELNVNALLLGDSALYLCASSLGRERYEQYFGPGTRLTVT.

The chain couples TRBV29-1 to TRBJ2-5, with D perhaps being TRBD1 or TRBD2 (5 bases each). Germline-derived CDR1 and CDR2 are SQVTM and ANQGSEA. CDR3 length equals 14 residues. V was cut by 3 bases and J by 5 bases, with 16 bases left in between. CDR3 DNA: TGCAGCGTTGAGGGACGGAAAGTCTGGGAGACCCAGTACTTC. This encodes CSVEGRKVWETQYF.

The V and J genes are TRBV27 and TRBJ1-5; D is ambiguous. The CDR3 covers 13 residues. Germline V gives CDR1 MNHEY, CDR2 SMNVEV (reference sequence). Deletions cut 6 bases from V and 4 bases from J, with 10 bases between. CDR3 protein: CASSLDFNQPQHF. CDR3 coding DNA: TGTGCCAGCAGCCTGGACTTTAATCAGCCCCAGCATTTT.

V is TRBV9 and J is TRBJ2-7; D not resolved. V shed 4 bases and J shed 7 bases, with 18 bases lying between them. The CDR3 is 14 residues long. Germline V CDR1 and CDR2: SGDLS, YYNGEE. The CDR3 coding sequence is TGTGCCAGCAGCCTCTATTATGGGTCCGGGGAGCAGTACTTC. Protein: CASSLYYGSGEQYF.

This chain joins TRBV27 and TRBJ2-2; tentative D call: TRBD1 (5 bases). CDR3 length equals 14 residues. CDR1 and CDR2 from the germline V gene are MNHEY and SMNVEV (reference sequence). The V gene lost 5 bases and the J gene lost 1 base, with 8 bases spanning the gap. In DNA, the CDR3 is TGTGCCAGCAGTGACAGATTGAACACCGGGGAGCTGTTTTTT. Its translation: CASSDRLNTGELFF.

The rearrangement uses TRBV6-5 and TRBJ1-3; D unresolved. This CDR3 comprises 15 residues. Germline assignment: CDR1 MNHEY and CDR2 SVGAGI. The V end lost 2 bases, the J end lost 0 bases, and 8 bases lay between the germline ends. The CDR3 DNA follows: TGTGCCAGCAGTTACGGTCGTAGCTCTGGAAACACCATATATTTT. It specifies CASSYGRSSGNTIYF.

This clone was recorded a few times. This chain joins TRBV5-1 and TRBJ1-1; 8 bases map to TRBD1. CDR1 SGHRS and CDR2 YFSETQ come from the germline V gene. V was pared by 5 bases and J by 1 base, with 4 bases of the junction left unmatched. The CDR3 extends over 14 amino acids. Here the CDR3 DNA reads TGCGCCAGCAGTTCCGGGACAGGGAACACTGAAGCTTTCTTT. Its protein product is CASSSGTGNTEAFF.

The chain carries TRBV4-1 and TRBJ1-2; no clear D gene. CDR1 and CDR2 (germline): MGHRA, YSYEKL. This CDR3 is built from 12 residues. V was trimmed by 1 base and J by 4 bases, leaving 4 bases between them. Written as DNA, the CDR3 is TGCGCCAGCAGCCAAGGACCCTATGGCTACACCTTC. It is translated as CASSQGPYGYTF.

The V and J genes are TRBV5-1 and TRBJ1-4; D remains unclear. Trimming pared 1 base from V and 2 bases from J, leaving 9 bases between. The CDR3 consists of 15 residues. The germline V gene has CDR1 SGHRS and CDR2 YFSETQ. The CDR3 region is CASSLTSRTNEKLFF. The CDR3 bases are TGCGCCAGCAGCTTGACTTCGAGGACTAATGAAAAACTGTTTTTT. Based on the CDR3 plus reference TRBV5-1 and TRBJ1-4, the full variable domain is KAGVTQTPRYLIKTRGQQVTLSCSPISGHRSVSWYQQTPGQGLQFLFEYFSETQRNKGNFPGRFSGRQFSNSRSEMNVSTLELGDSALYLCASSLTSRTNEKLFFGSGTQLSVL.

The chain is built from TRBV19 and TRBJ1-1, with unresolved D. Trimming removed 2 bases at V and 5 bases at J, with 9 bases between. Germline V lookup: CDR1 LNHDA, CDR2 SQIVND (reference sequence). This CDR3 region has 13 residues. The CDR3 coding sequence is TGTGCCAGTAGTATAAGGCCAGCAACTGAAGCTTTCTTT. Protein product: CASSIRPATEAFF.

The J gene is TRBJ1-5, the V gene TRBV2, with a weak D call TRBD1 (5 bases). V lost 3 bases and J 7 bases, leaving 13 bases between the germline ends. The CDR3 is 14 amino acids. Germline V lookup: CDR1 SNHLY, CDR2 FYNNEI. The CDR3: CASSDLWDGQPQHF. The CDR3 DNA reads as TGTGCCAGCAGTGATTTGTGGGACGGCCAGCCCCAGCATTTT.

CDR3: CASSLDPGGPYGYTF. The DNA of the CDR3 is TGTGCCAGCAGCTTGGACCCAGGGGGCCCCTATGGCTACACCTTC. The chain joins TRBV5-6 to TRBJ1-2, with TRBD1 identical over 8 bases. V lost 0 bases and J lost 4; bases outside the gene matches: 5. The CDR3 is 15 amino acids. Germline V CDR1 and CDR2: SGHDT, YYEEEE.

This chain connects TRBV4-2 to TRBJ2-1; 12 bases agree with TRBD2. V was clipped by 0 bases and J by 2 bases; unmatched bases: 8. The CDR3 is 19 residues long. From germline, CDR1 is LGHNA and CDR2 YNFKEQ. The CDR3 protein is CASSQDPPPSGGAYNEQFF. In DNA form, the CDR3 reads TGTGCCAGCAGCCAAGATCCCCCCCCTAGCGGGGGGGCCTACAATGAGCAGTTCTTC.

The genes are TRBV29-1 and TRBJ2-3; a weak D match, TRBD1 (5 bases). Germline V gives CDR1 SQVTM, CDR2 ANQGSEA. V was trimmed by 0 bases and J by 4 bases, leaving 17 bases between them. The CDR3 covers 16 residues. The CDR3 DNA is TGCAGCGTTGAAGACTGGCAGGGAAGTGCCTCAGATACGCAGTATTTT. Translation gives CSVEDWQGSASDTQYF.

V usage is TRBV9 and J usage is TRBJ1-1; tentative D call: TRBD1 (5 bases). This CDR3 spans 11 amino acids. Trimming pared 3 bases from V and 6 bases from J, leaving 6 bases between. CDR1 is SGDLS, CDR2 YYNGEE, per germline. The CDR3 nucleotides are TGTGCCAGCAGCGGGGGGGCTGAAGCTTTCTTT. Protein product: CASSGGAEAFF.

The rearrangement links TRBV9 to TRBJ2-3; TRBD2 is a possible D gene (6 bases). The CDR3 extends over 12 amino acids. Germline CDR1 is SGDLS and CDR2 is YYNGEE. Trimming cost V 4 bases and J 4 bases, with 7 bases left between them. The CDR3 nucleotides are TGTGCCAGCAGCCCTAGCGCAGATACGCAGTATTTT. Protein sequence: CASSPSADTQYF.